This T cell receptor beta chain came from a study of T cell responses to AZD1222 COVID-19 vaccine. Study overall: Second-dose intervals near 4 or 12 weeks were combined.

Study-wide findings and caveats: Mostly white British, mostly female donors; authors suggested clonal diversity may be underestimated.

This clone was recorded once. The antigen is not known. The V end was cut by 1 base, the J end by 5 bases, with 12 bases between. The CDR3 totals 15 residues. CDR1 LNHDA and CDR2 SQIVND come from the germline V gene (reference sequence). The protocol was immunoSEQ multiplex PCR, while the TCRdb copy is restricted to in-frame clones and leaves out a portion. The top ten clones hold about 3% of a sample with 95,000 to 120,000 clones, approximately 86% of them seen once. This sample comprised peripheral blood, obtained on day 0 of AZD1222 vaccination. The genes are TRBV19 and TRBJ1-5; perhaps TRBD1 as D (6 bases). The sequence derives from an adult in good health. The CDR3 nucleotides are TGTGCCAGTAGTATAGCCGGGGGGCTGTATCAGCCCCAGCATTTT. Translating it yields CASSIAGGLYQPQHF.